The 17 T cell receptor beta chains below all came from one sample that was sequenced in a study of beta chain features in type 1 diabetes. The isolated RNA, all of it, was reverse transcribed, so expressed TCRB transcripts were what got sequenced. Repertoires were generated with immunoSEQ multiplex PCR, while TCRdb's copy carries only in-frame clones and drops some. The data hold 600,000 to 700,000 clones, with over 10% observed a single time. These TCRs are of unknown antigen specificity. Findings and limits, study-wide: A moderate, significant TCRB CDR3 shortening appeared in type 1 diabetes across four CD4+ subsets.

Source material: naive CD4+ T cells from blood. The receptor set was obtained from a man aged 18 to 29 with type 1 diabetes.

This clone was seen a few times. This chain connects TRBV5-6 to TRBJ2-1; 7 nucleotides align to TRBD1. V lost 4 bases to trimming and J lost 7 bases; unmatched junction nucleotides: 5. Germline V CDR1 and CDR2: SGHDT, YYEEEE. This CDR3 region has 13 residues. CDR3 region: CASSPDRVNEQFF. Written as DNA, the CDR3 is TGTGCCAGCAGCCCTGACAGGGTTAATGAGCAGTTCTTC.

This clone was found a few times. The chain uses TRBV27 and TRBJ2-3; D is perhaps TRBD1 or TRBD2 (5 bases each). This CDR3 is 15 amino acids long. V lost 5 bases and J lost 1, with 13 bases in between. Germline V gene lookup returns CDR1 MNHEY and CDR2 SMNVEV (reference sequence). The CDR3 DNA follows: TGTGCCAGCAGTAGGAACCGGGACCGCACAGATACGCAGTATTTT. It specifies CASSRNRDRTDTQYF.

In its sample, this clone was seen a few times. The V and J genes are TRBV10-3 and TRBJ2-7; D may correspond to TRBD1 or TRBD2 (5 bases each). This CDR3 comprises 14 residues. With 2 bases removed from V and 4 bases from J, the gap between germline ends came to 12 bases. Germline V CDR1 and CDR2: ENHRY, SYGVKD. The CDR3 reads CAISEAGTWYEQYF. CDR3 coding DNA: TGTGCCATCAGTGAGGCCGGGACGTGGTACGAGCAGTACTTC.

With regard to this clone: One junction end disagrees with the germline gene, perhaps due to a read error. V and J are TRBV10-3 and TRBJ2-7; a possible D gene is TRBD1 (5 bases). Germline CDR1 and CDR2: ENHRY and SYGVKD. The CDR3 is made up of 17 amino acids. The CDR3 protein is CAISESSPQDKAAPDNF. The CDR3 DNA reads TGTGCCATCAGTGAGTCGAGTCCCCAGGACAAGGCCGCTCCGGACAACTTC.

The chain joins TRBV30 to TRBJ2-7; 10 bases are a match to TRBD1. The J segment lost 4 bases and the V segment lost 0 bases, leaving 9 bases of the junction unmatched. The CDR3 covers 16 residues. Germline V gene lookup returns CDR1 GTSNPN and CDR2 SVGIG (reference sequence). The CDR3 loop is CAWSVLETGGLYEQYF. The DNA of the CDR3 is TGTGCCTGGAGTGTACTAGAGACAGGGGGCCTATACGAGCAGTACTTC.

V is TRBV30 and J is TRBJ1-1; 9 bases map to TRBD1. This CDR3 region has 13 residues. CDR1 GTSNPN and CDR2 SVGIG come from the germline V gene (reference sequence). The junction had 6 bases not matched to a gene; V was cut back by 0 bases and J by 10 bases. The CDR3 loop reads CAWSVMRQGGAFF. In nucleotides, the CDR3 is TGTGCCTGGAGTGTAATGCGACAGGGGGGAGCTTTCTTT.

The chain joins TRBV30 to TRBJ2-7; the match to TRBD1 covers 7 bases. The CDR3 length is 13 residues. V was pared by 3 bases and J by 5 bases, with 7 bases of the junction left unmatched. The germline V gene encodes CDR1 GTSNPN and CDR2 SVGIG (reference sequence). For the CDR3, the DNA is TGTGCCTGGAGACAGGGGATATTGAACGAGCAGTACTTC. It codes for CAWRQGILNEQYF.

This clone came up a few times. The V and J genes are TRBV5-1 and TRBJ2-4; D call uncertain. Trimming pared 1 base from V and 0 bases from J, leaving 11 bases between. The germline V gene encodes CDR1 SGHRS and CDR2 YFSETQ. CDR3 length: 16 amino acids. CDR3 sequence reads: CASSLLPKIAKNIQYF. CDR3 nucleotides: TGCGCCAGCAGCTTGTTACCGAAAATAGCCAAAAACATTCAGTACTTC.

The chain links TRBV11-2 to TRBJ1-1, with 7 bases identical to TRBD1. Germline V gives CDR1 SGHAT, CDR2 FQNNGV. Losses at the gene ends were 2 bases for V and 6 bases for J; bases not matched to a gene: 0. CDR3 length: 12 residues. CDR3 residues: CASSLQGAEAFF. CDR3 bases: TGTGCCAGCAGCTTACAGGGGGCTGAAGCTTTCTTT.

This clone was observed a handful of times. The rearrangement uses TRBV6-6 and TRBJ2-4; TRBD1 aligns across 7 bases. V shed 6 bases, J shed 4 bases, and the junction held 6 bases outside the gene matches. There are 14 residues in the CDR3. Germline V gene sequence: CDR1 MNHNY, CDR2 SVGAGI (reference sequence). The DNA for the CDR3 is TGTGCCAGCAGGTTAGGGGACAGAAAAAACATTCAGTACTTC. Residues: CASRLGDRKNIQYF.

This clone showed up just a few times. Other DNA sequences of this sample code for an identical CDR3. The chain employs TRBV29-1 and TRBJ1-1; 11 bases line up with TRBD1. The germline CDR1 and CDR2 sequences are SQVTM and ANQGSEA. This CDR3 has 12 amino acids. The junction had 1 base not matched to a gene; V was cut back by 6 bases and J by 4 bases. CDR3 DNA sequence: TGCAGCGTCGGGACAGGGGGCACTGAAGCTTTCTTT. It encodes CSVGTGGTEAFF.

The gene calls are TRBV28 and TRBJ2-3; 8 bases align to TRBD2. In germline, CDR1 is MDHEN, CDR2 SYDVKM. V lost 10 bases and J lost 8; bases outside the gene matches: 8. The CDR3 spans 12 residues. CDR3 sequence (DNA): TGTGCCACCTTACCGGGGGGGCGTACGCAGTATTTT. This encodes CATLPGGRTQYF.

This clone was detected a few times. V and J are TRBV10-3 and TRBJ2-3, with TRBD2 matching over 9 bases. This CDR3 comprises 15 residues. Germline V gene sequence: CDR1 ENHRY, CDR2 SYGVKD. The ends lost 6 bases at V and 6 bases at J; junction bases unmatched: 10. CDR3 sequence: CAISPVAGAGDTQYF. The CDR3 nucleotides are TGTGCCATCAGCCCAGTAGCGGGGGCTGGGGATACGCAGTATTTT.

This clone was counted between two and nine times. This chain links TRBV30 with TRBJ2-3; no clear D. Germline V gene sequence: CDR1 GTSNPN, CDR2 SVGIG (reference sequence). CDR3 length equals 15 residues. V lost 0 bases to trimming and J lost 4 bases, with 14 bases between them. The CDR3 DNA reads as TGTGCCTGGAGTGTTGGAACTCTGTTCGCAGATACGCAGTATTTT. It specifies CAWSVGTLFADTQYF.

The V gene is TRBV5-6, the J gene TRBJ2-7; TRBD1 matches at 8 bases. CDR3 length equals 16 residues. Trimming took 4 bases from V and 1 from J; bases not matched to a gene: 10. Germline V CDR1 and CDR2: SGHDT, YYEEEE. DNA for the CDR3: TGTGCCAGCAGCCTAGGGGGGACAGGAGCATCCTACGAGCAGTACTTC. Its translation is CASSLGGTGASYEQYF.

This clone was seen a few times. The genes are TRBV19 and TRBJ1-2, with a weak D call TRBD1 (5 bases). The CDR3 runs to 12 residues. Looked up from germline, CDR1 is LNHDA and CDR2 is SQIVND (reference sequence). V lost 10 bases to trimming and J lost 4 bases, with 13 bases between them. For the CDR3, the DNA is TGTGCCACCACGCAGGGATCCTATGGCTACACCTTC. This codes for CATTQGSYGYTF.

Comment on this clone: Other nucleotide sequences from this sample produce the same CDR3. The chain carries TRBV19 and TRBJ1-1; tentatively, D is TRBD1 (5 bases). The germline V gene encodes CDR1 LNHDA and CDR2 SQIVND (reference sequence). The V gene lost 3 bases and the J gene lost 5 bases, with 13 bases spanning the gap. This CDR3 contains 14 residues. Here the CDR3 reads CASSMGTGGTEAFF. CDR3 bases: TGTGCCAGTAGTATGGGAACCGGGGGGACTGAAGCTTTCTTT. The full variable domain, in which reference TRBV19 and TRBJ1-1 provide the parts outside the CDR3, is DGGITQSPKYLFRKEGQNVTLSCEQNLNHDAMYWYRQDPGQGLRLIYYSQIVNDFQKGDIAEGYSVSREKKESFPLTVTSAQKNPTAFYLCASSMGTGGTEAFFGQGTRLTVV.